This TCR beta chain was obtained from a study of T cell changes during pregnancy in multiple sclerosis. Measured with immunoSEQ multiplex PCR; TCRdb has only the in-frame clones, and not every one. Among tens of thousands of clones, about 90% were seen once, and the ten largest hold 5.5% to 7%. Unmatched junction bases numbered 1, after V lost 0 bases and J lost 0 bases. The germline CDR1 and CDR2 sequences are MNHEY and SMNVEV (reference sequence). This CDR3 region has 15 residues. The J gene is TRBJ1-1, the V gene TRBV27, with 7 bases lining up with TRBD1. The input for sequencing was peripheral blood, taken in the third trimester of pregnancy. The sequence came from a female donor in good health, enrolled as a control in a pregnancy study. For the CDR3, the DNA is TGTGCCAGCAGTTTATCGACAGGGTTGAACACTGAAGCTTTCTTT. Translation gives CASSLSTGLNTEAFF.